The clone carrying this T cell receptor beta chain came up a few times. Its antigen is unknown. The data belong to a study of T cells in Graves' hyperthyroidism and ophthalmopathy. Study-wide points: Appearing also in blood were most of the thyroid clonotypes expanded above 0.001.

Amplified TCR beta CDR3 regions came from RNA transcripts. Using the HTBI primer set, a first-round RT-PCR was run on the TCR CDR3. TCRdb itself ran the multiplex PCR reads through MiXCR, one entry per CDR3 protein. The sample records around 580,000 distinct CDR3 sequences, 16% being singletons. From germline, CDR1 is LGHNA and CDR2 YNFKEQ. V gave up 4 bases and J gave up 7 bases; unmatched junction bases: 3. The length of the CDR3 is 13 residues. Patients were aged 18 to 65, had disease duration under 2 months, and had newly diagnosed hyperthyroidism. Pregnant or lactating patients were excluded, as were those with uncontrolled infection or other autoimmune disease.

The receptor comes from a woman aged 18-29 years with Graves' hyperthyroidism. This chain uses TRBV4-2 with TRBJ1-1; TRBD1 matches at 10 bases. The specimen was blood. CDR3 nucleotides: TGTGCCAGCAGCCGAGGGACAGGGGTTGAAGCTTTCTTT. Amino acid sequence: CASSRGTGVEAFF.